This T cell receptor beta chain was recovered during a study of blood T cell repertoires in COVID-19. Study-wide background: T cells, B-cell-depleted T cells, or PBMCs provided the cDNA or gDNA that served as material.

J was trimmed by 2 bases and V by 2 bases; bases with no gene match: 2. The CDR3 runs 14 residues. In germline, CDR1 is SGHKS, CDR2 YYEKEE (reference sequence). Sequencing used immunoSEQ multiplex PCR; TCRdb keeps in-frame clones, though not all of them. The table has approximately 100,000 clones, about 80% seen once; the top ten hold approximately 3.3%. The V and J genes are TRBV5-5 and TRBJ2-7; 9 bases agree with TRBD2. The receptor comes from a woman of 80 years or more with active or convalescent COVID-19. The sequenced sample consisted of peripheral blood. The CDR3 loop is CASSLAGGPYEQYF. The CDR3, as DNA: TGTGCCAGCAGCTTAGCGGGAGGTCCCTACGAGCAGTACTTC. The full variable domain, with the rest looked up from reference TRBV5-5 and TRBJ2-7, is DAGVTQSPTHLIKTRGQQVTLRCSPISGHKSVSWYQQVLGQGPQFIFQYYEKEERGRGNFPDRFSARQFPNYSSELNVNALLLGDSALYLCASSLAGGPYEQYFGPGTRLTVT.